This TCR beta chain was recovered during a study of T-cell reconstitution after alpha-beta-depleted transplantation in children. Overall study results and limits: About two months after transplant, alpha-beta T cells reportedly came from several hundred expanded graft clones.

As it was prepared, the TCRbeta library received unique molecular identifiers. TCRdb re-analysed the PCR reads in MiXCR, keeping a single row per CDR3 protein. This table holds around 120,000 distinct CDR3 sequences, about 23% found once. After removal of 5 bases from V and 2 bases from J, the junction contained 7 bases not matched to a gene. This CDR3 has 15 amino acids. Germline V CDR1 and CDR2: SGHTA, FQGNSA. Points on this clonotype: The antigen is undetermined.

The clonotype was recovered from a male patient aged 2-15 years who had a stem cell transplant for chronic granulomatous disease, so the T cells may come from the graft donor. The rearrangement links TRBV7-2 to TRBJ1-2; 8 bases align to TRBD1. The specimen comprised PBMCs, mostly from graft donor cells, sampled 180 days after TCRalphabeta/CD19-depleted stem cell transplant. The DNA of the CDR3 is TGTGCCAGCAGCCAAATCAGGACAGGGAACTATGGCTACACCTTC. Its translation: CASSQIRTGNYGYTF.